This T cell receptor beta chain emerged from a study of blood T cell repertoires in COVID-19. The CDR3 has 14 residues. Trimming removed 7 bases from V and 2 bases from J, with 14 bases in between. Germline V gene lookup returns CDR1 SNHLY and CDR2 FYNNEI. Libraries were prepared by immunoSEQ multiplex PCR; TCRdb keeps only in-frame clonotypes and omits some of them. The sample has 150,000 to 190,000 clones; roughly nine tenths are singletons. This TCR derives from a woman aged 40 to 55 with acute or convalescent COVID-19. The sequencing sample was made of peripheral blood. The chain has TRBV2 and TRBJ1-1; D is perhaps TRBD1 (6 bases). CDR3 bases: TGTGCCAGCAAGAGACAGGAGCTAAACACTGAAGCTTTCTTT. It translates to CASKRQELNTEAFF.